This T cell receptor beta chain appears in the sequencing data of a study of blood T cell repertoires in COVID-19. Clones were sequenced by immunoSEQ multiplex PCR, and TCRdb holds only the in-frame ones, with some missing. The data contain about 270,000 clones, 80% to 95% of them singletons. The sample comprised PBMCs or T cells enriched from blood (not recorded which). The sequence derives from a middle-aged man who had been exposed to COVID-19.

CDR3 nucleotides: TGTGCCAGCAGTGGAGTTAATAGCAATCAGCCCCAGCATTTT. It codes for CASSGVNSNQPQHF. V is TRBV28 and J is TRBJ1-5; D gene ambiguous. V shed 5 bases and J shed 0 bases, with 8 bases lying between them. The CDR3 spans 14 residues. Germline V gene lookup returns CDR1 MDHEN and CDR2 SYDVKM.